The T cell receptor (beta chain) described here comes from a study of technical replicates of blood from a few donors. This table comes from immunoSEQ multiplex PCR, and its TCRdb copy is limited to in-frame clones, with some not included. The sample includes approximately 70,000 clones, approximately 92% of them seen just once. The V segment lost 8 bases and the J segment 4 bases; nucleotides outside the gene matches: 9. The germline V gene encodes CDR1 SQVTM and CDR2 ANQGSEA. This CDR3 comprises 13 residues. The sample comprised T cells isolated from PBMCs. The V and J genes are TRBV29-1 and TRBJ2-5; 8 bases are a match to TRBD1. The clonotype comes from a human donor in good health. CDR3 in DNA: TGCAGCTCTCTTGGACAGGGTGGAGAGACCCAGTACTTC. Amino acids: CSSLGQGGETQYF.